The 10 T cell receptor beta chains below come from one sample, sequenced in a study of identical twins. TCRdb re-called the 5' RACE reads with MiXCR, one entry per CDR3 protein. The table shows more than 600,000 distinct CDR3 sequences, with about 20% occurring only once. These same data were also listed under a study on T cells expressing NK-cell markers.

Sequencing was done on a sample of PBMCs. The receptor set was obtained from a woman in her late teens or twenties in good health.

This clonotype occurred a few times. V is TRBV9 and J is TRBJ2-3; TRBD1 might be the D (5 bases). Germline V CDR1 and CDR2: SGDLS, YYNGEE. The CDR3 covers 15 residues. Trimming stripped 3 bases from V and 0 bases from J, with 11 bases between. CDR3 sequence reads: CASSEGAHSTDTQYF. The CDR3 region has the DNA TGTGCCAGCAGCGAAGGGGCTCATAGCACAGATACGCAGTATTTT.

This rearrangement joins TRBV20-1 to TRBJ2-1, with TRBD2 as a possible D gene (6 bases). Germline loops: CDR1 DFQATT, CDR2 SNEGSKA (reference sequence). V lost 0 bases and J lost 8, with 17 bases in between. The CDR3 has 15 residues. CDR3 sequence reads: CSAREVGRGSDEQFF. For the CDR3, the DNA is TGCAGTGCTAGAGAAGTGGGGCGGGGTTCCGATGAGCAGTTCTTC.

The chain recombines TRBV7-2 with TRBJ2-7; no firm D call. The germline V and J ends were trimmed by 3 bases and 3 bases, with 12 bases remaining between them. The CDR3 extends over 14 amino acids. Germline CDR1 SGHTA, CDR2 FQGNSA. CDR3 residues: CASSFAEWGYEQYF. Here the CDR3 DNA reads TGTGCCAGCAGCTTTGCGGAATGGGGCTACGAGCAGTACTTC.

The chain carries TRBV6-2 or TRBV6-3 and TRBJ2-3; TRBD2 matches 11 bases. V lost 6 bases, J lost 1 base, and 21 bases stayed unmatched. The CDR3 is 21 amino acids. Germline V lookup: CDR1 MNHEY, CDR2 SVGEGT. This chain's CDR3 is CASRSLRRGLAGEAGTDTQYF. The CDR3 nucleotides are TGTGCCAGCAGAAGCCTACGCCGAGGACTAGCGGGCGAAGCCGGCACAGATACGCAGTATTTT.

The chain uses TRBV6-5 and TRBJ2-1; D ambiguous. The CDR3 spans 19 residues. V was pared by 2 bases and J by 9 bases, with 29 bases between. The germline V gene encodes CDR1 MNHEY and CDR2 SVGAGI. CDR3 nucleotides: TGTGCCAGCAGTTACCGCGGTCACCGTTTAGCAGGCACAATCGGTGAGCAGTTCTTC. Translating it yields CASSYRGHRLAGTIGEQFF.

There are a few counts of this clonotype. The DNA for the CDR3 is TGTGCCAGCAGGGGACTAGCCAAAAACATTCAGTACTTC. Translation: CASRGLAKNIQYF. The chain has TRBV3-1 and TRBJ2-4; possibly TRBD2 for D (6 bases). CDR1 is LGHDT, CDR2 YNNKEL, per germline (reference sequence). Trimming cost V 6 bases and J 0 bases, with 6 bases left between them. The CDR3 length is 13 residues.

This clonotype was observed a handful of times. V and J are TRBV19 and TRBJ2-3; 7 nucleotides agree with TRBD2. The CDR3 contains 16 residues. Losses at the gene ends were 8 bases for V and 1 base for J; bases not matched to a gene: 12. Germline V CDR1 and CDR2: LNHDA, SQIVND (reference sequence). The CDR3 loop is CASAILRGSGTDTQYF. CDR3 in DNA: TGTGCCAGTGCTATCCTGCGGGGGTCAGGCACAGATACGCAGTATTTT.

This clonotype was detected only a few times. V is TRBV19 and J is TRBJ2-7, with 9 bases matching TRBD1. CDR3 length equals 14 residues. The V segment lost 6 bases and the J segment 3 bases; nucleotides outside the gene matches: 6. CDR1 is LNHDA and CDR2 is SQIVND in the germline V gene (reference sequence). The chain's CDR3 is CASRRDREGYEQYF. The CDR3 bases are TGTGCCAGTAGGCGGGACAGGGAGGGCTACGAGCAGTACTTC.

V and J are TRBV5-1 and TRBJ2-1; TRBD1 might be the D (5 bases). Trimming cost V 6 bases and J 4 bases, with 14 bases left between them. CDR1 and CDR2 (germline): SGHRS, YFSETQ. CDR3 size: 14 residues. The CDR3, as DNA: TGCGCCAGCAAGGCAGGGCTAAGTTACAATGAGCAGTTCTTC. Translating it yields CASKAGLSYNEQFF.

This clonotype came up a few times. The genes are TRBV4-2 and TRBJ2-1; 12 nucleotides agree with TRBD1. V trimming: 7 bases; J trimming: 6 bases; junction bases outside the gene matches: 22. Germline V gene sequence: CDR1 LGHNA, CDR2 YNFKEQ. The CDR3 has 20 residues. The CDR3 reads CASTRKTGTGGPIRSNEQFF. The CDR3 coding sequence is TGTGCCAGCACCCGAAAGACCGGGACAGGGGGCCCCATACGTTCCAATGAGCAGTTCTTC.